The clone carrying this TCR beta chain showed up just a few times. Profiled with immunoSEQ multiplex PCR; TCRdb holds only in-frame clones, not every one. The sample has 130,000 to 150,000 clones, roughly four fifths seen once. The CDR3 is 16 residues long. Looked up from germline, CDR1 is MNHNY and CDR2 is SVGAGI (reference sequence). The V gene lost 2 bases and the J gene lost 8 bases, with 21 bases spanning the gap. The data were taken from a study of blood T cell repertoires in COVID-19. The TCR originated in a woman older than 75 with acute or convalescent COVID-19. The J gene is TRBJ1-2, the V gene TRBV6-6; D might be TRBD1 (5 bases). Sequencing was carried out using peripheral blood. CDR3: CASSYPVGSGQLGYTF. For the CDR3, the DNA is TGTGCCAGCAGTTACCCCGTAGGCTCAGGGCAGTTGGGCTACACCTTC.